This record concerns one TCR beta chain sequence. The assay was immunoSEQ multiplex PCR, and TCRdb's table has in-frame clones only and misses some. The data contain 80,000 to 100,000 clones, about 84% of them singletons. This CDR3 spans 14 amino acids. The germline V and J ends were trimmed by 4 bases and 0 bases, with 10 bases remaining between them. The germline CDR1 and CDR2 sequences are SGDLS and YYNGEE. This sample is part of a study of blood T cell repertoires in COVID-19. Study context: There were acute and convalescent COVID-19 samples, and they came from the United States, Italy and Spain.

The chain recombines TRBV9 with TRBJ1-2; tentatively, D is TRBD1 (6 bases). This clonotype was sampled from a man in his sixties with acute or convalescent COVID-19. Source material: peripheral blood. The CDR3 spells CASSLTGANYGYTF. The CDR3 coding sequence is TGTGCCAGCAGCTTGACAGGAGCTAACTATGGCTACACCTTC.